A few counts support the clone carrying this T cell receptor (beta chain). As yet, its antigen is unknown. The sample is drawn from a study of T cell repertoires in cytomegalovirus infection. Study conclusions and caveats: Carriage of CMV together with the relevant HLA was identifiable through cumulative public TCR beta family frequency.

The CDR3 length is 16 residues. Per germline, CDR1 SEHNR and CDR2 FQNEAQ (reference sequence). V shed 4 bases and J 3 bases; nucleotides not matched to a gene: 11. TCRdb re-derived calls from the reads in MiXCR, one entry per CDR3 protein. The sample lists 700,000 to 950,000 distinct CDR3 sequences, 32% occurring once. This chain joins TRBV7-9 and TRBJ2-5, with 7 bases aligning to TRBD2. The sample consisted of cultured CD8+ T cells from PBMCs, taken from culture after CMV antigen stimulation. The sequence was collected from a human donor in good health (CMV status not recorded). Some clones in this sample may be carry-over from other donors' samples. The CDR3: CASSSSWREGEETQYF. CDR3 in DNA: TGTGCCAGCAGCTCTTCGTGGAGGGAGGGAGAAGAGACCCAGTACTTC.